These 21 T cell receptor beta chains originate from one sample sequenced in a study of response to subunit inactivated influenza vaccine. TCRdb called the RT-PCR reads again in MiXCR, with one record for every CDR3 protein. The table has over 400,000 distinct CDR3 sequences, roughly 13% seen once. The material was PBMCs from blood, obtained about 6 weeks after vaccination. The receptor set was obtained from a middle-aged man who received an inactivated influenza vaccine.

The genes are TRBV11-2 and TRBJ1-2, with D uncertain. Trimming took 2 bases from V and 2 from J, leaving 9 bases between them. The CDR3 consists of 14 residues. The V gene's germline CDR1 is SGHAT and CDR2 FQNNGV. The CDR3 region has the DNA TGTGCCAGCAGCTTAATACTAGGGAACTATGGCTACACCTTC. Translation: CASSLILGNYGYTF.

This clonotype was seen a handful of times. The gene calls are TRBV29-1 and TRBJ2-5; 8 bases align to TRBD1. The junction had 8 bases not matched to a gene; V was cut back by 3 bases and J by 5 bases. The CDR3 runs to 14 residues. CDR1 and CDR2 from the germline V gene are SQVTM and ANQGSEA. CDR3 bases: TGCAGCGTTGATCTGGTCAGGGGGCGGGAGACCCAGTACTTC. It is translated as CSVDLVRGRETQYF. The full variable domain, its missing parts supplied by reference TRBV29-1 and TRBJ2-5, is SAVISQKPSRDICQRGTSLTIQCQVDSQVTMMFWYRQQPGQSLTLIATANQGSEATYESGFVIDKFPISRPNLTFSTLTVSNMSPEDSSIYLCSVDLVRGRETQYFGPGTRLLVL.

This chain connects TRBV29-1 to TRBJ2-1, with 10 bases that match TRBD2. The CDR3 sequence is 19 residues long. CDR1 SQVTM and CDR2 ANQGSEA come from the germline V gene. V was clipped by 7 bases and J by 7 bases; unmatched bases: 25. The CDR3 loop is CSALRDLAGGPGFRNEQFF. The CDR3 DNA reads TGCAGCGCGTTGAGGGATTTAGCGGGAGGACCAGGATTTAGGAATGAGCAGTTCTTC.

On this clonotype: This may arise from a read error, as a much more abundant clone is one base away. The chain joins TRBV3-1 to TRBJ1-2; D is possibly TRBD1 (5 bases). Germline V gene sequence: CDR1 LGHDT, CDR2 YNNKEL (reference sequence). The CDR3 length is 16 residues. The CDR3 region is CASSQEPRAFPFGYAF. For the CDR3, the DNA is TGTGCCAGCAGCCAAGAACCCAGGGCCTTTCCTTTCGGCTACGCCTTC.

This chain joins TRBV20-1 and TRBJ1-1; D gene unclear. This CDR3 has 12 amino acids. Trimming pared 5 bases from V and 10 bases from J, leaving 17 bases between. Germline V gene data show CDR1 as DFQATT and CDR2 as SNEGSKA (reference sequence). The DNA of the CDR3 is TGCAGTGCTCGGGCGGCGGGTAACCCAGCTTTCTTT. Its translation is CSARAAGNPAFF.

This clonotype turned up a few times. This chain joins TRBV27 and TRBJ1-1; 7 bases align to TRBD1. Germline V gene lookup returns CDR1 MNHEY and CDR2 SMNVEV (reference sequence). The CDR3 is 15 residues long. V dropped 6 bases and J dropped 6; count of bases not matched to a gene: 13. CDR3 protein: CASSPDSRQGPEAFF. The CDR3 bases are TGTGCCAGCAGCCCAGACTCAAGACAGGGACCTGAAGCTTTCTTT.

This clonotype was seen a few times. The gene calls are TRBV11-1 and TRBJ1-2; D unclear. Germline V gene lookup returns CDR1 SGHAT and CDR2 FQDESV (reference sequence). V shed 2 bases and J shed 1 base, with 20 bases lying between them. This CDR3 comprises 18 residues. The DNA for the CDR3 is TGTGCCAGCAGCTTACCGCCTATGGCAGACCCATTTAACTATGGCTACACCTTC. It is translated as CASSLPPMADPFNYGYTF.

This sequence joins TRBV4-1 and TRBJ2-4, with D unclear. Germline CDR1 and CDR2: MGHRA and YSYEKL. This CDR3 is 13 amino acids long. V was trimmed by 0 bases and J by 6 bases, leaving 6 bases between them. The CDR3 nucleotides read TGCGCCAGCAGCCAAGATGGAGTAAACATTCAGTACTTC. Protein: CASSQDGVNIQYF.

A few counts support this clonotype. The CDR3 DNA follows: TGCAGCGTTTGGCGGGACAGGACATACAATGAGCAGTTCTTC. It specifies CSVWRDRTYNEQFF. The chain employs TRBV29-1 and TRBJ2-1, with TRBD1 identical over 8 bases. The CDR3 is 14 residues long. Trimming removed 5 bases from V and 4 bases from J; junction bases left unmatched: 7. Germline V CDR1 and CDR2: SQVTM, ANQGSEA.

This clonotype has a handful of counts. The CDR3 region has the DNA TGCGCCAGCAGCCTTGGGGGGGTGCTGGCCACTGAAGCTTTCTTT. Translated, it gives CASSLGGVLATEAFF. The chain couples TRBV5-1 to TRBJ1-1, with a possible D match to TRBD1 (5 bases). V lost 4 bases, J lost 4 bases, and 17 bases lay in between. CDR1 and CDR2 from the germline V gene are SGHRS and YFSETQ. The CDR3 is made up of 15 amino acids.

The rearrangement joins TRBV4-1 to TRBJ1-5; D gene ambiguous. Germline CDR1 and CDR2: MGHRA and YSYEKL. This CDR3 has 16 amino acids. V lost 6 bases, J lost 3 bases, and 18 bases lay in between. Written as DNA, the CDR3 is TGCGCCAGCAGTCTTAGCGGAACGGGGATCAATCAGCCCCAGCATTTT. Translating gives CASSLSGTGINQPQHF.

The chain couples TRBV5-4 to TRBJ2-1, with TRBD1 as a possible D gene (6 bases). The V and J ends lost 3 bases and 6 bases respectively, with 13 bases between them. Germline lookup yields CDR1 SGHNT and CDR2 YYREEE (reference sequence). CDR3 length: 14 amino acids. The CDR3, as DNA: TGTGCCAGCAGCTCCTACAGGGTCCGCAATGAGCAGTTCTTC. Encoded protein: CASSSYRVRNEQFF.

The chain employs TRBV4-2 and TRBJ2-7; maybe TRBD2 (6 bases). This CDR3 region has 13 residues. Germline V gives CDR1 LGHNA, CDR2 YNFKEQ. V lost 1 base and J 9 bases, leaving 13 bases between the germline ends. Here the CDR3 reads CASSQASDPRQYF. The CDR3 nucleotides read TGTGCCAGCAGCCAAGCTAGCGACCCTAGGCAGTACTTC.

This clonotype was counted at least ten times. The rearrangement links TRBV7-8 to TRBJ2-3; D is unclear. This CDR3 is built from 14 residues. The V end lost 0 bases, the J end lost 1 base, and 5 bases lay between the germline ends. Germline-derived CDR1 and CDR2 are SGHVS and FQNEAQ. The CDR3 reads CASSLAKGTDTQYF. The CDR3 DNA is TGTGCCAGCAGCTTAGCGAAGGGCACAGATACGCAGTATTTT.

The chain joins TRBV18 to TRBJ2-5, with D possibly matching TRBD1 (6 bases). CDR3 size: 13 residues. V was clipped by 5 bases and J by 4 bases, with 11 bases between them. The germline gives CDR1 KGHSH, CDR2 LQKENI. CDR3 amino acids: CASSSGQTETQYF. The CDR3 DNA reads TGTGCCAGCTCAAGTGGACAGACAGAGACCCAGTACTTC.

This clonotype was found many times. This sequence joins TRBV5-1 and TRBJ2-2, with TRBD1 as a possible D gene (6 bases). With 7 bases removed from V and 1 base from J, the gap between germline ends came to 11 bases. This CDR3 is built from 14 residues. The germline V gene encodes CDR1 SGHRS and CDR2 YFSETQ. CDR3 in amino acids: CASSTGQNTGELFF. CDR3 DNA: TGCGCCAGCTCTACGGGACAGAACACCGGGGAGCTGTTTTTT. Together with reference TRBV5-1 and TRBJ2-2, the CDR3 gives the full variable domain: KAGVTQTPRYLIKTRGQQVTLSCSPISGHRSVSWYQQTPGQGLQFLFEYFSETQRNKGNFPGRFSGRQFSNSRSEMNVSTLELGDSALYLCASSTGQNTGELFFGEGSRLTVL.

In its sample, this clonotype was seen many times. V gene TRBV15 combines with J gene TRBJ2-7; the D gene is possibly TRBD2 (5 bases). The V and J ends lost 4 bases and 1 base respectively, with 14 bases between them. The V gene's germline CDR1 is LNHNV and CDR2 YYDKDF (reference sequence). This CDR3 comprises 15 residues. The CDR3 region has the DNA TGTGCCACCAGCAAAGACTACGACCCTTCCTACGAGCAGTACTTC. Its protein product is CATSKDYDPSYEQYF.

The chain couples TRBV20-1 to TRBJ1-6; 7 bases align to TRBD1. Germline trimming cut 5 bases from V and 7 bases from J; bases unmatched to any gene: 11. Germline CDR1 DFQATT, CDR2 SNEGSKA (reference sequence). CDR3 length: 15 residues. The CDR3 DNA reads TGCAGTGCTGCGCAATGGGGGACAGCAAATTCACCCCTCCACTTT. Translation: CSAAQWGTANSPLHF.

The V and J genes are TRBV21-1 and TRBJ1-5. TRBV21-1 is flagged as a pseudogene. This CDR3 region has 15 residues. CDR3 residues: CASSKGGELDQPQHF. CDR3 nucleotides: TGTGCCAGCAGCAAAGGTGGGGAACTCGATCAGCCCCAGCATTTT.

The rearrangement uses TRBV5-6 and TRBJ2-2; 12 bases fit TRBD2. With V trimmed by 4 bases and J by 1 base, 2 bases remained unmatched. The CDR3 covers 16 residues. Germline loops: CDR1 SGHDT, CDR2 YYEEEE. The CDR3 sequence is CASSRTSGMNTGELFF. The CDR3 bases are TGTGCCAGCAGCCGGACTAGCGGGATGAACACCGGGGAGCTGTTTTTT.

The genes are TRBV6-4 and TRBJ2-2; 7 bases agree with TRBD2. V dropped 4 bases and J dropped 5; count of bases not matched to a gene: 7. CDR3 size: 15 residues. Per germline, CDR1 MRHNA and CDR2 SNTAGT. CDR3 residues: CASSARGDATGELFF. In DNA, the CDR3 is TGTGCCAGCAGTGCTCGGGGGGATGCGACCGGGGAGCTGTTTTTT.